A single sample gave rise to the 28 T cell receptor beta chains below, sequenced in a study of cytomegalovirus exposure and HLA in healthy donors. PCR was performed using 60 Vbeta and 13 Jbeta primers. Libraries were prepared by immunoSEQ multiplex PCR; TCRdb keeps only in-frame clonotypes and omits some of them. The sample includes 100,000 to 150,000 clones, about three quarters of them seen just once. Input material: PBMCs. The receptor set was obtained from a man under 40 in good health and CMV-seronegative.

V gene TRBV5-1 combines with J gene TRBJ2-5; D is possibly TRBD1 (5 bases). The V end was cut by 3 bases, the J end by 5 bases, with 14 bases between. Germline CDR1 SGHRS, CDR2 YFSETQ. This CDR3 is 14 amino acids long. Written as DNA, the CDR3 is TGCGCCAGCAGCTCAGGGCTTAACTGGGAGACCCAGTACTTC. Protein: CASSSGLNWETQYF.

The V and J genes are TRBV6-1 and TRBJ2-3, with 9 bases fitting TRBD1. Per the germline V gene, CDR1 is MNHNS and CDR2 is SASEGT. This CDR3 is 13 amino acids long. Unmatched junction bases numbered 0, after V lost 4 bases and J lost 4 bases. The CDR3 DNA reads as TGTGCCAGCAGTGGACAGGGGGCAGATACGCAGTATTTT. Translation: CASSGQGADTQYF.

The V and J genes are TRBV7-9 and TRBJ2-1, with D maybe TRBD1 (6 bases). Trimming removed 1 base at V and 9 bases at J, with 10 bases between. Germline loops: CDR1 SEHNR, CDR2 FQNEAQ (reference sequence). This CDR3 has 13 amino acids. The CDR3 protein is CASSLGQDSEQFF. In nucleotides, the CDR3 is TGTGCCAGCAGCTTAGGGCAGGACAGTGAGCAGTTCTTC.

CDR3 in DNA: TGTGCCAGCAGCTTCCTACAGGGGAGCTCCTATAATTCACCCCTCCACTTT. It specifies CASSFLQGSSYNSPLHF. The chain employs TRBV5-4 and TRBJ1-6, with TRBD1 matching 7 bases. This CDR3 spans 17 amino acids. Trimming at V came to 2 bases and at J to 0 bases, leaving 5 bases not matched to a gene. The germline V gene encodes CDR1 SGHNT and CDR2 YYREEE (reference sequence).

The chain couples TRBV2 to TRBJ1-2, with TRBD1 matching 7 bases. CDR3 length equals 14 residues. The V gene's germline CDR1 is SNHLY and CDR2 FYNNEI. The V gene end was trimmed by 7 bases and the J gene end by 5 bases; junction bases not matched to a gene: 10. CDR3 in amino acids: CASTFATGKYGYTF. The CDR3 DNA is TGTGCCAGCACCTTCGCGACAGGGAAGTATGGCTACACCTTC.

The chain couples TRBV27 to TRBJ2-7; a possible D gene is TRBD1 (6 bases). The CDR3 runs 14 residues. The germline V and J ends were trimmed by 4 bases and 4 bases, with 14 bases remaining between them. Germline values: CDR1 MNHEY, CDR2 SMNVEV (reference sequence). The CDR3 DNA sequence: TGTGCCAGCAGTTATGGACAGCCCCTTTACGAGCAGTACTTC. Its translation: CASSYGQPLYEQYF.

As DNA, the CDR3 is TGTGCCAGCAGGGACACAACCCAGCATTTT. Translating gives CASRDTTQHF. The rearrangement links TRBV28 to TRBJ1-5; tentatively, D is TRBD1 (5 bases). CDR1 is MDHEN and CDR2 is SYDVKM in the germline V gene. CDR3 length: 10 amino acids. V lost 6 bases, J lost 11 bases, and 8 bases lay in between.

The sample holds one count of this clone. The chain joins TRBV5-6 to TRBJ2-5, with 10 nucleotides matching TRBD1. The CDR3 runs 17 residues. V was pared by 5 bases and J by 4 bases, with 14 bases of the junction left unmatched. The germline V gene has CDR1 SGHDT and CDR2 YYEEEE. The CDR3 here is CASSSLLTGGMGETQYF. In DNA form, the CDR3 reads TGTGCCAGCAGTTCGCTTTTGACAGGGGGCATGGGAGAGACCCAGTACTTC.

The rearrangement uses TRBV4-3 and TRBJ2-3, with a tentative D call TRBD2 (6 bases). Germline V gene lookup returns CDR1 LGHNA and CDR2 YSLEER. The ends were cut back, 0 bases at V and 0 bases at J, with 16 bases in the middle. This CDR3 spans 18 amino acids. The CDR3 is CASSQDLNGGPSTDTQYF. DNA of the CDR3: TGCGCCAGCAGCCAAGATTTAAACGGGGGTCCTAGCACAGATACGCAGTATTTT.

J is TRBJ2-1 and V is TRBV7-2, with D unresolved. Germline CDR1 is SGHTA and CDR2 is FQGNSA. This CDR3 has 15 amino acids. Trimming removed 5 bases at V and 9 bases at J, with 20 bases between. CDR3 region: CASSPSPAGYGEQFF. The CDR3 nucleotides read TGTGCCAGCAGCCCCAGTCCTGCCGGGTACGGTGAGCAGTTCTTC.

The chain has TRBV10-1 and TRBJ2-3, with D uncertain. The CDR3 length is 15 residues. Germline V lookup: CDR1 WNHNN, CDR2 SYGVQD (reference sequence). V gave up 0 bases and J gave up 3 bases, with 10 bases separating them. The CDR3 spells CASSESKRGTDTQYF. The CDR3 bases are TGCGCCAGCAGTGAGTCAAAGCGCGGAACAGATACGCAGTATTTT.

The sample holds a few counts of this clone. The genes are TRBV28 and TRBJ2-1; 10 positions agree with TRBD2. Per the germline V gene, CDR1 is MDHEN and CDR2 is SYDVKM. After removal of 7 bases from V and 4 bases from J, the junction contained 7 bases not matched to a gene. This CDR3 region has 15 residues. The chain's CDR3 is CASTKAGGLYNEQFF. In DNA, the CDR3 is TGTGCCAGCACCAAAGCGGGGGGGCTATACAATGAGCAGTTCTTC.

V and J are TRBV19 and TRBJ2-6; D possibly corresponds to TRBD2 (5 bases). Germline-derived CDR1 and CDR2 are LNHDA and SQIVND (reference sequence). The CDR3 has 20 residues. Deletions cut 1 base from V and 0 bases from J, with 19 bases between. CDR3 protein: CASSIGGPEDYYSGANVLTF. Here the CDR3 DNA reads TGTGCCAGTAGTATAGGAGGACCGGAGGATTACTACTCTGGGGCCAACGTCCTGACTTTC.

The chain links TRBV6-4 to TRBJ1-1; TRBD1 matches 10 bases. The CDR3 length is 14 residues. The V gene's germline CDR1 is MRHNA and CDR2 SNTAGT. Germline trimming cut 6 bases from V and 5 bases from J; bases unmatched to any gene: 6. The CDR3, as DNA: TGTGCCAGCAGCCCACGGGACAGGGGTACTGAAGCTTTCTTT. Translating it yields CASSPRDRGTEAFF.

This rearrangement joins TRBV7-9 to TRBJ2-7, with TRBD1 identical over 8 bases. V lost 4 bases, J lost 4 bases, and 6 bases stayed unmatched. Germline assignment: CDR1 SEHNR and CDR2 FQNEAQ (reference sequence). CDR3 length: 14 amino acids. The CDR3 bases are TGTGCCAGCAGCTCTCAGGGGGCGCGGTACGAGCAGTACTTC. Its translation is CASSSQGARYEQYF.

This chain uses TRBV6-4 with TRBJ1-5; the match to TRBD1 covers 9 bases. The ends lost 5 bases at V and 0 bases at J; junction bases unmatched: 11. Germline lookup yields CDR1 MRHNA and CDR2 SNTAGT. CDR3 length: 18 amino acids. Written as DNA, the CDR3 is TGTGCCAGCAGTCGGACCGGGACAGGGACTTATAGCAATCAGCCCCAGCATTTT. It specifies CASSRTGTGTYSNQPQHF.

Here the CDR3 reads CSVGGLRTEAFF. CDR3 bases: TGCAGCGTAGGGGGCTTAAGGACTGAAGCTTTCTTT. This chain links TRBV29-1 with TRBJ1-1, with 7 bases identical to TRBD1. Trimming at V came to 6 bases and at J to 5 bases, leaving 6 bases not matched to a gene. From germline, CDR1 is SQVTM and CDR2 ANQGSEA. This CDR3 is 12 amino acids long.

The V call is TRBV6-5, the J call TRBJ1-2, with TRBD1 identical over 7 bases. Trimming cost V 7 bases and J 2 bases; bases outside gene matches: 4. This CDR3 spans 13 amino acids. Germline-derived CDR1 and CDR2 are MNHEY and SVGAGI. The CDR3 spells CASTPTGNYGYTF. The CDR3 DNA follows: TGTGCCAGCACCCCGACAGGGAACTATGGCTACACCTTC.

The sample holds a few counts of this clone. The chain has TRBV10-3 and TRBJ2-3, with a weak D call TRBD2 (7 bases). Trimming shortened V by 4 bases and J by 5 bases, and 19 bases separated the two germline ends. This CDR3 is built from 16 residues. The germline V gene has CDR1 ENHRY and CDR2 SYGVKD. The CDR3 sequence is CAISVFGGGLGDTQYF. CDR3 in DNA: TGTGCCATCAGTGTATTTGGGGGGGGCCTTGGAGATACGCAGTATTTT.

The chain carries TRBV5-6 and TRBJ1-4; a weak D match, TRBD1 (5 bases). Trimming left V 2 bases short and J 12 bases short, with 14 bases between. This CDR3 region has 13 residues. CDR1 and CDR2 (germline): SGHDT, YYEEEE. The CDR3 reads CASSFEGVGELFF. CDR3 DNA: TGTGCCAGCAGCTTTGAAGGGGTTGGGGAACTGTTTTTT.

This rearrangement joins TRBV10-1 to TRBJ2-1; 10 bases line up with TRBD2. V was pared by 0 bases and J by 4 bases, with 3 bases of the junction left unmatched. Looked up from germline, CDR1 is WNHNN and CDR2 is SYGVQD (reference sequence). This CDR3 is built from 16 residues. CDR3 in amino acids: CASSESSGGGYNEQFF. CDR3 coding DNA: TGCGCCAGCAGTGAGTCGAGCGGGGGGGGGTACAATGAGCAGTTCTTC.

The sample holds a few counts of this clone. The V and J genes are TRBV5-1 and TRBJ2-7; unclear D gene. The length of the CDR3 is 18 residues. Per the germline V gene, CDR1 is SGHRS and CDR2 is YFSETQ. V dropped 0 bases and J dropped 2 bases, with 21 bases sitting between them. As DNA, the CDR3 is TGCGCCAGCAGCTTGGCCCATGACGACAACCGTCCCCCCTACGAGCAGTACTTC. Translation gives CASSLAHDDNRPPYEQYF.

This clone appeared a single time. The DNA of the CDR3 is TGTGCCAGCAGTTTATCGGTTTCAGGGATTAGTTGGGATACGCAGTATTTT. It yields the protein CASSLSVSGISWDTQYF. The rearrangement links TRBV27 to TRBJ2-3; perhaps TRBD1 as D (5 bases). The CDR3 sequence is 17 residues long. CDR1 and CDR2 from the germline V gene are MNHEY and SMNVEV (reference sequence). V was trimmed by 0 bases and J by 6 bases, leaving 19 bases between them.

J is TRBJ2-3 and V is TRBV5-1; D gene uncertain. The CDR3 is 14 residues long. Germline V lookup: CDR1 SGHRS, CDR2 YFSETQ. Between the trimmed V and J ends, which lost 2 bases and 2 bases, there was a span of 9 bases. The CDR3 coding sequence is TGCGCCAGCAGCTTAACAGATTCCACAGATACGCAGTATTTT. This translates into CASSLTDSTDTQYF.

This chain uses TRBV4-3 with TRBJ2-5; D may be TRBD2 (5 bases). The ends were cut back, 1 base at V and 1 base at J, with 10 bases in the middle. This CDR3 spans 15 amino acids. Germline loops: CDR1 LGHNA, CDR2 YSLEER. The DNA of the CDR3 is TGCGCCAGCAGCCAAGGGAATAGCGTCCAAGAGACCCAGTACTTC. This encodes CASSQGNSVQETQYF.

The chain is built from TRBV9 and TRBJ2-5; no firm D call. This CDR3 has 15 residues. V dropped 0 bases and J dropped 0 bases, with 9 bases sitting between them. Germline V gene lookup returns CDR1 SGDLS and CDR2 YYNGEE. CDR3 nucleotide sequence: TGTGCCAGCAGCGTAGTAGGCGGCTACCAAGAGACCCAGTACTTC. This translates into CASSVVGGYQETQYF.

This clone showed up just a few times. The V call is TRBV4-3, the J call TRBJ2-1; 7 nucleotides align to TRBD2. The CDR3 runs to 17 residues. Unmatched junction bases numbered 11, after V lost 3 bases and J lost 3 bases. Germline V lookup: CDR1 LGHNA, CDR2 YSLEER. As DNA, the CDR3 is TGCGCCAGCAGCCAGAGCCAAAGCGGGGCCTACTACAATGAGCAGTTCTTC. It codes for CASSQSQSGAYYNEQFF.

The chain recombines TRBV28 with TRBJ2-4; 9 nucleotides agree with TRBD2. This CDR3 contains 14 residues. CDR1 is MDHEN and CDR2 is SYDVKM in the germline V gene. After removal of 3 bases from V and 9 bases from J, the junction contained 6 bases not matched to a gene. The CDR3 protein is CASSFRRGGSIQYF. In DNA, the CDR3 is TGTGCCAGCAGTTTTCGGCGGGGGGGGAGCATTCAGTACTTC.